The 16 T cell receptor beta chains given below trace back to one sample, sequenced in a study of somatic mutations in cytotoxic T cells in rheumatoid arthritis. The protocol was immunoSEQ multiplex PCR, while the TCRdb copy is restricted to in-frame clones and leaves out a portion. This sample has 15,000 to 20,000 clones; 77% occur once, and the top ten carry around 11%. The source material was CD8+ T cells sorted from blood. Receptor source: an adult with rheumatoid arthritis.

This clone was counted a single time. The chain uses TRBV2 and TRBJ1-5; D is perhaps TRBD1 (5 bases). Germline V gene sequence: CDR1 SNHLY, CDR2 FYNNEI. This CDR3 has 15 residues. Trimming took 2 bases from V and 6 from J, leaving 14 bases between them. The CDR3 DNA is TGTGCCAGCAGTGAACCGGGACTAATGGGTCAGCCCCAGCATTTT. Translated, it gives CASSEPGLMGQPQHF.

V is TRBV9 and J is TRBJ2-1, with 7 bases lining up with TRBD1. V lost 0 bases, J lost 6 bases, and 6 bases stayed unmatched. The CDR3 runs to 15 residues. Germline CDR1 reads SGDLS; CDR2 reads YYNGEE. CDR3 DNA sequence: TGTGCCAGCAGCGTAGGGGCAGGGGGTGGCAATGAGCAGTTCTTC. Protein: CASSVGAGGGNEQFF.

This clone was seen only once. Mismatch with germline at one junction end may stem from a read error. The CDR3 protein is CASSLNRADEKLFF. CDR3 in DNA: TGTGCTAGCAGCTTAAACCGGGCAGATGAAAAACTGTTTTTT. This chain uses TRBV7-7 with TRBJ1-4; no reliable D call. Germline CDR1 and CDR2: SSHAT and FNYEAQ (reference sequence). The CDR3 is made up of 14 amino acids. Based on the CDR3 plus reference TRBV7-7 and TRBJ1-4, the full variable domain is GAGVSQSPRYKVTKRGQDVTLRCDPISSHATLYWYQQALGQGPEFLTYFNYEAQPDKSGLPSDRFSAERPEGSISTLTIQRTEQRDSAMYRCASSLNRADEKLFFGSGTQLSVL.

V and J are TRBV27 and TRBJ1-5, with 7 bases fitting TRBD1. Germline V lookup: CDR1 MNHEY, CDR2 SMNVEV (reference sequence). V lost 2 bases, J lost 0 bases, and 4 bases stayed unmatched. The CDR3 contains 16 residues. The CDR3 DNA is TGTGCCAGCAGTTTAATTGGGACAGTTAGCAATCAGCCCCAGCATTTT. Protein product: CASSLIGTVSNQPQHF.

CDR3: CASSNRDRDRSSYEQYF. The DNA of the CDR3 is TGTGCCAGCAGCAACCGGGACAGAGATCGAAGCTCCTACGAGCAGTACTTC. This chain joins TRBV11-2 and TRBJ2-7, with 7 bases aligning to TRBD1. Losses at the gene ends were 5 bases for V and 0 bases for J; bases not matched to a gene: 13. From germline, CDR1 is SGHAT and CDR2 FQNNGV. This CDR3 contains 17 residues.

This chain joins TRBV5-6 and TRBJ2-1; 8 bases fit TRBD1. V lost 2 bases and J lost 6; bases outside the gene matches: 1. The CDR3 runs to 13 residues. From germline, CDR1 is SGHDT and CDR2 YYEEEE. As DNA, the CDR3 is TGTGCCAGCAGCTTCGGGACAGGCAATGAGCAGTTCTTC. Its translation: CASSFGTGNEQFF.

The CDR3 sequence: CASWEGGNTGELFF. The CDR3 region has the DNA TGTGCCAGTTGGGAGGGGGGAAACACCGGGGAGCTGTTTTTT. The V call is TRBV19, the J call TRBJ2-2, with D possibly being TRBD2 (7 bases). The germline V gene has CDR1 LNHDA and CDR2 SQIVND (reference sequence). Trimming stripped 8 bases from V and 2 bases from J, with 12 bases between. There are 14 residues in the CDR3.

The chain carries TRBV6-5 and TRBJ2-7, with TRBD2 matching over 11 bases. Germline values: CDR1 MNHEY, CDR2 SVGAGI. The CDR3 covers 15 residues. Trimming at V came to 5 bases and at J to 3 bases, leaving 6 bases not matched to a gene. CDR3 sequence: CASSASGGPRYEQYF. CDR3 sequence (DNA): TGTGCCAGCAGTGCTAGCGGGGGGCCCCGCTACGAGCAGTACTTC.

This chain uses TRBV5-5 with TRBJ1-2, with TRBD1 matching 12 bases. The CDR3 covers 14 residues. Germline CDR1 and CDR2: SGHKS and YYEKEE (reference sequence). The trim removed 4 bases at V and 8 bases at J, leaving 6 bases unmatched. DNA for the CDR3: TGTGCCAGCAGCCGGGACAGGGGGCGGGAAGGCTACACCTTC. Translating it yields CASSRDRGREGYTF.

The chain has TRBV11-2 and TRBJ1-4; the D is unclear. Looked up from germline, CDR1 is SGHAT and CDR2 is FQNNGV. CDR3 size: 16 residues. V lost 5 bases and J lost 3, with 16 bases in between. The CDR3 coding sequence is TGTGCCAGCAGCATGCCGGACCCGGAAGCTAATGAAAAACTGTTTTTT. Its protein is CASSMPDPEANEKLFF.

The V call is TRBV7-8, the J call TRBJ1-3, with D possibly being TRBD1 (5 bases). The CDR3 totals 15 residues. Between the trimmed V and J ends, which lost 1 base and 8 bases, there was a span of 15 bases. The germline V gene encodes CDR1 SGHVS and CDR2 FQNEAQ. CDR3 amino acids: CASSLGPSKGDTIYF. In nucleotides, the CDR3 is TGTGCCAGCAGCTTAGGACCTTCTAAAGGGGACACCATATATTTT.

The J gene is TRBJ2-7, the V gene TRBV28; 7 nucleotides line up with TRBD1. The CDR3 consists of 19 residues. V dropped 3 bases and J dropped 1; count of bases not matched to a gene: 18. Germline loops: CDR1 MDHEN, CDR2 SYDVKM. The CDR3 protein is CASSLLLGDRDSTSYEQYF. CDR3 DNA sequence: TGTGCCAGCAGTTTGCTTCTTGGAGACCGGGACAGCACTTCCTACGAGCAGTACTTC.

This chain joins TRBV30 and TRBJ1-2; D ambiguous. The germline V gene encodes CDR1 GTSNPN and CDR2 SVGIG (reference sequence). Trimming took 2 bases from V and 4 from J, leaving 11 bases between them. CDR3 length: 13 residues. Here the CDR3 DNA reads TGTGCCTGGAGTTTGTCGAATGGCTATGGCTACACCTTC. Its protein product is CAWSLSNGYGYTF.

The V call is TRBV27, the J call TRBJ2-3; the match to TRBD1 covers 9 bases. With 5 bases clipped from V and 3 bases from J, the junction kept 6 bases outside the gene matches. Germline CDR1 MNHEY, CDR2 SMNVEV (reference sequence). The CDR3 runs 15 residues. CDR3 residues: CASSMLDRGTDTQYF. DNA of the CDR3: TGTGCCAGCAGTATGCTGGACAGGGGAACAGATACGCAGTATTTT.

The chain has TRBV7-9 and TRBJ2-1, with 9 bases that match TRBD2. The CDR3 runs 19 residues. With 4 bases clipped from V and 7 bases from J, the junction kept 20 bases outside the gene matches. Germline assignment: CDR1 SEHNR and CDR2 FQNEAQ (reference sequence). CDR3 nucleotides: TGTGCCAGCAGCTCCCTTGGGGATCTTAGCGGGGGTGCCGCGAATGAGCAGTTCTTC. It codes for CASSSLGDLSGGAANEQFF. Based on the CDR3 plus reference TRBV7-9 and TRBJ2-1, the full variable domain is DTGVSQNPRHKITKRGQNVTFRCDPISEHNRLYWYRQTLGQGPEFLTYFQNEAQLEKSRLLSDRFSAERPKGSFSTLEIQRTEQGDSAMYLCASSSLGDLSGGAANEQFFGPGTRLTVL.

This clone is medium-sized (0.01 to 0.1%) within its sample. The genes are TRBV6-6 and TRBJ1-1; D unresolved. Trimming took 4 bases from V and 1 from J, leaving 7 bases between them. This CDR3 is built from 13 residues. Germline V CDR1 and CDR2: MNHNY, SVGAGI (reference sequence). The CDR3 DNA is TGTGCCAGCAGTTTAACAGAGAACACTGAAGCTTTCTTT. Translated: CASSLTENTEAFF.